The 22 T cell receptor beta chains presented below share a single source sample, sequenced in a study of T-cell memory formation after mild COVID-19. TCRdb re-derived calls from the 5' RACE reads in MiXCR, one entry per CDR3 protein. Of 350,000 to 500,000 distinct CDR3 sequences in the sample, approximately 18% were seen once. The sequenced material came from PBMCs or a T cell subset sorted from them (not recorded which). The receptors derive from a man aged 18 to 29 who had mild COVID-19 (a few samples of this study predate the infection). Cell type and time point are not known.

This clonotype has more than one count but fewer than ten. The chain combines TRBV19 with TRBJ1-5; the D is unclear. Germline CDR1 LNHDA, CDR2 SQIVND (reference sequence). The CDR3 totals 14 residues. The V and J ends lost 9 bases and 1 base respectively, with 13 bases between them. The CDR3 DNA follows: TGTGCCAGCTCGGGAGGATGGAGCAATCAGCCCCAGCATTTT. Translation gives CASSGGWSNQPQHF.

This clonotype was counted between two and nine times. V gene TRBV7-9 combines with J gene TRBJ1-4; TRBD1 might be the D (5 bases). CDR1 SEHNR and CDR2 FQNEAQ come from the germline V gene (reference sequence). V shed 4 bases and J shed 6 bases, with 6 bases lying between them. The CDR3 is made up of 12 amino acids. Here the CDR3 DNA reads TGTGCCAGCAGCTCGACAGATGAAAAACTGTTTTTT. The encoded protein is CASSSTDEKLFF.

This rearrangement joins TRBV15 to TRBJ2-2; no clear D gene. CDR1 and CDR2 from the germline V gene are LNHNV and YYDKDF (reference sequence). Trimming stripped 5 bases from V and 3 bases from J, with 13 bases between. The CDR3 has 15 residues. The DNA of the CDR3 is TGTGCCACCAGCGCCAGTCTTCGGGACACCGGGGAGCTGTTTTTT. It is translated as CATSASLRDTGELFF. Full variable domain (outside the CDR3, taken from reference TRBV15 and TRBJ2-2): DAMVIQNPRYQVTQFGKPVTLSCSQTLNHNVMYWYQQKSSQAPKLLFHYYDKDFNNEADTPDNFQSRRPNTSFCFLDIRSPGLGDTAMYLCATSASLRDTGELFFGEGSRLTVL.

This clonotype occurred many times. Its ends do not fully match the called genes, so a read error is possible. The chain employs TRBV5-1 and TRBJ2-2, with no clear D. The CDR3 sequence is 14 residues long. Germline assignment: CDR1 SGHRS and CDR2 YFSETQ. Written as DNA, the CDR3 is TGTGCCAGCAGCTTAGACCCGAACACCGGGGAGCTGTTTTTT. Encoded protein: CASSLDPNTGELFF.

The rearrangement uses TRBV11-2 and TRBJ2-5; TRBD2 matches at 10 bases. V lost 7 bases and J lost 1; bases outside the gene matches: 12. This CDR3 is built from 17 residues. Per germline, CDR1 SGHAT and CDR2 FQNNGV. This CDR3 reads CASTLGLAGGIQETQYF. The CDR3 DNA is TGTGCCAGCACCCTGGGGTTAGCGGGGGGTATCCAAGAGACCCAGTACTTC.

A remark on this clonotype: It may be a read error: a sequence one base away is much more abundant. The CDR3 sequence is CASSVLLSDTQYF. The CDR3 DNA follows: TGTGCCAGCAGTGTCCTTCTCTCAGATACGCAGTATTTT. The rearrangement uses TRBV12-3 or TRBV12-4 and TRBJ2-3; D remains ambiguous. The CDR3 consists of 13 residues. V was shortened by 5 bases and J by 4 bases, with 10 bases between the two germline ends.

The chain employs TRBV10-3 and TRBJ2-6; no clear D. CDR1 ENHRY and CDR2 SYGVKD come from the germline V gene. The length of the CDR3 is 14 residues. The V and J ends lost 8 bases and 0 bases respectively, with 8 bases between them. CDR3 sequence reads: CAIRPISGANVLTF. The CDR3 nucleotides read TGTGCCATCCGTCCGATCTCTGGGGCCAACGTCCTGACTTTC.

This clonotype has only a few counts. The chain links TRBV2 to TRBJ2-7; D is perhaps TRBD1 (6 bases). Trimming removed 10 bases at V and 0 bases at J, with 16 bases between. This CDR3 region has 14 residues. Germline CDR1 is SNHLY and CDR2 is FYNNEI. CDR3 sequence: CATEDSPTSYEQYV. In DNA form, the CDR3 reads TGTGCCACCGAGGACAGCCCAACCTCCTACGAGCAGTACGTC.

In this sample, this clonotype turned up a few times. CDR3 protein: CASSHPGRTYQETQYF. CDR3 DNA sequence: TGTGCCAGCAGCCACCCGGGGAGAACTTACCAAGAGACCCAGTACTTC. The chain couples TRBV7-9 to TRBJ2-5; weak D call: TRBD2 (5 bases). The ends were cut back, 5 bases at V and 0 bases at J, with 16 bases in the middle. The CDR3 extends over 16 amino acids. Germline CDR1 is SEHNR and CDR2 is FQNEAQ (reference sequence).

This clonotype was seen at least ten times. The chain uses TRBV12-3 or TRBV12-4 and TRBJ2-1; TRBD1 matches at 7 bases. V lost 7 bases and J lost 1; bases outside the gene matches: 1. CDR3 length: 13 amino acids. The CDR3 coding sequence is TGTGCCAGCACAGGGGGTTCCTACAATGAGCAGTTCTTC. It codes for CASTGGSYNEQFF.

V usage is TRBV20-1 and J usage is TRBJ2-1; no definite D call. This CDR3 region has 13 residues. Deletions cut 0 bases from V and 7 bases from J, with 10 bases between. CDR1 and CDR2 from the germline V gene are DFQATT and SNEGSKA (reference sequence). The CDR3 DNA reads as TGCAGTGCTAGAGATCGGGCGAGAAATGAGCAGTTCTTC. Protein product: CSARDRARNEQFF.

The chain carries TRBV5-1 and TRBJ2-2; D is possibly TRBD2 (6 bases). The V gene lost 4 bases and the J gene lost 2 bases, with 15 bases spanning the gap. Germline assignment: CDR1 SGHRS and CDR2 YFSETQ. The length of the CDR3 is 16 residues. The CDR3 reads CASSIIPGANTGELFF. CDR3 nucleotide sequence: TGCGCCAGCAGCATAATACCGGGAGCAAACACCGGGGAGCTGTTTTTT.

The rearrangement uses TRBV4-1 and TRBJ2-7; D might be TRBD2 (5 bases). Looked up from germline, CDR1 is MGHRA and CDR2 is YSYEKL. The CDR3 length is 14 residues. V lost 0 bases, J lost 3 bases, and 9 bases lay in between. The CDR3 DNA follows: TGCGCCAGCAGCCAAGATTCAGGACTCTACGAGCAGTACGTC. This sequence encodes CASSQDSGLYEQYV.

In this sample, this clonotype turned up once. At one end, the junction sequence differs from germline, possibly due to a read error. CDR3 DNA sequence: TGTGCCAGCAGCTCCGGTTTAGCGGGGGCGAAGGACACCGGGAAGCTGTTTTTT. Protein sequence: CASSSGLAGAKDTGKLFF. The genes are TRBV7-3 and TRBJ2-2; TRBD2 aligns across 9 bases. The germline gives CDR1 SGHTA, CDR2 FQGTGA. The CDR3 runs 18 residues. The full variable domain, with the rest looked up from reference TRBV7-3 and TRBJ2-2, is GAGVSQTPSNKVTEKGKYVELRCDPISGHTALYWYRQSLGQGPEFLIYFQGTGAADDSGLPNDRFFAVRPEGSVSTLKIQRTERGDSAVYLCASSSGLAGAKDTGKLFFGEGSRLTVL.

This clonotype has at least ten counts. The chain carries TRBV25-1 and TRBJ1-1; D possibly corresponds to TRBD1 (5 bases). The germline V gene has CDR1 MGHDK and CDR2 SYGVNS. The CDR3 spans 15 residues. Trimming took off 10 bases at V and 1 base at J, with 19 bases between the two ends. CDR3 residues: CATVPPGRANTEAFF. In DNA form, the CDR3 reads TGTGCCACCGTACCTCCGGGACGGGCGAACACTGAAGCTTTCTTT.

The rearrangement links TRBV30 to TRBJ2-5; D perhaps matches TRBD1 (6 bases). Germline CDR1 and CDR2: GTSNPN and SVGIG (reference sequence). The CDR3 loop spans 11 amino acids. V lost 2 bases to trimming and J lost 10 bases, with 11 bases between them. DNA of the CDR3: TGTGCCTGGAGTCCCGGACAGCTCCAGTACTTC. As protein: CAWSPGQLQYF.

The chain links TRBV19 to TRBJ1-6; no clear D gene. The CDR3 covers 13 residues. With 2 bases removed from V and 10 bases from J, the gap between germline ends came to 9 bases. Germline loops: CDR1 LNHDA, CDR2 SQIVND (reference sequence). The DNA of the CDR3 is TGTGCCAGTAGTATAACGAATGAGTCACCCCTCCACTTT. This codes for CASSITNESPLHF.

The genes are TRBV5-1 and TRBJ2-1; either TRBD1 or TRBD2 may fit D (5 bases each). V lost 7 bases and J lost 7, with 21 bases in between. CDR1 SGHRS and CDR2 YFSETQ come from the germline V gene. This CDR3 spans 15 amino acids. The CDR3 sequence: CASSPGGGEPNEQFF. The CDR3 DNA sequence: TGCGCCAGCTCCCCAGGTGGGGGAGAGCCAAATGAGCAGTTCTTC.

The CDR3 DNA reads TGCGCCAGCAGCCAAGGGGAGCTGATCTTCAGGAGAAAGAACACTGAAGCTTTCTTT. Translated, it gives CASSQGELIFRRKNTEAFF. This chain uses TRBV4-1 with TRBJ1-1; D gene ambiguous. The CDR3 covers 19 residues. V lost 1 base, J lost 1 base, and 22 bases lay in between. Germline V gives CDR1 MGHRA, CDR2 YSYEKL.

This clonotype was detected a few times. The chain uses TRBV20-1 and TRBJ2-1; possible D gene TRBD2, 5 bases. The CDR3 has 14 residues. Germline V CDR1 and CDR2: DFQATT, SNEGSKA (reference sequence). The ends were cut back, 0 bases at V and 4 bases at J, with 10 bases in the middle. CDR3: CSARDFGGYNEQFF. The CDR3 nucleotides are TGCAGTGCTAGAGATTTCGGCGGGTACAATGAGCAGTTCTTC.

This clonotype occurred a few times. This chain connects TRBV24-1 to TRBJ1-1; D perhaps matches TRBD1 (6 bases). CDR3 size: 18 residues. The V end was cut by 4 bases, the J end by 2 bases, with 22 bases between. CDR1 and CDR2 (germline): KGHDR, SFDVKD. The CDR3 loop is CATSDARGGGEGNTEAFF. Written as DNA, the CDR3 is TGTGCCACCAGTGACGCCAGGGGCGGGGGTGAAGGTAACACTGAAGCTTTCTTT.

The J gene is TRBJ2-1, the V gene TRBV6-5; 7 bases match TRBD1. The CDR3 is 14 amino acids. CDR1 MNHEY and CDR2 SVGAGI come from the germline V gene. V shed 5 bases, J shed 12 bases, and the junction held 13 bases outside the gene matches. The CDR3 loop reads CASSPDRAKRPQFF. The CDR3 region has the DNA TGTGCCAGCAGTCCCGACAGGGCAAAACGTCCGCAGTTCTTC.